Presented here are 4 T cell receptor beta chains from one specimen sequenced in a study of T cells in Graves' hyperthyroidism and ophthalmopathy. The CDR3 regions of TCR beta were amplified from RNA transcripts. Primed by the HTBI set, a first-round RT-PCR was run on the TCR CDR3. Each CDR3 protein is one row after TCRdb ran MiXCR on the multiplex PCR reads. Of around 800,000 distinct CDR3 sequences detected, roughly 40% appear once; the ten largest clones hold 8% to 9%. Material for sequencing was blood. These receptors were obtained from a man aged 18-30 years with Graves' hyperthyroidism.

The chain links TRBV2 to TRBJ2-7, with TRBD1 matching over 7 bases. Germline loops: CDR1 SNHLY, CDR2 FYNNEI. The CDR3 covers 14 residues. The ends lost 3 bases at V and 3 bases at J; junction bases unmatched: 5. The CDR3 region is CASSDRGYGYEQYF. As DNA, the CDR3 is TGTGCCAGCAGTGACAGGGGGTATGGCTACGAGCAGTACTTC.

This clonotype was observed many times. V gene TRBV4-1 combines with J gene TRBJ2-5; D may match TRBD1 or TRBD2 (5 bases each). CDR1 is MGHRA, CDR2 YSYEKL, per germline. The V end was cut by 2 bases, the J end by 5 bases, with 12 bases between. This CDR3 is built from 14 residues. The CDR3 protein is CASSQQGRGETQYF. CDR3 sequence (DNA): TGCGCCAGCAGCCAACAGGGCCGGGGCGAGACCCAGTACTTC.

This clonotype was observed at least ten times. The genes are TRBV7-9 and TRBJ1-1; D call uncertain. Trimming removed 5 bases from V and 4 bases from J, with 11 bases in between. This CDR3 spans 13 amino acids. Germline values: CDR1 SEHNR, CDR2 FQNEAQ (reference sequence). In nucleotides, the CDR3 is TGTGCCAGCAGCCCCACGGATTCCACTGAAGCTTTCTTT. Amino acids: CASSPTDSTEAFF.

The J gene is TRBJ1-5, the V gene TRBV6-1, with D possibly TRBD1 on 6 matching bases. The length of the CDR3 is 15 residues. CDR1 and CDR2 from the germline V gene are MNHNS and SASEGT. Trimming pared 3 bases from V and 6 bases from J, leaving 15 bases between. The CDR3 loop is CASSEVTGKGQPQHF. CDR3 DNA sequence: TGTGCCAGCAGTGAGGTCACAGGGAAAGGTCAGCCCCAGCATTTT.